This T cell receptor beta chain was identified in a study of regulatory T cells in long-lasting Graves disease. Study-level results: Those with persistent disease had in common more public clonotypes (about 3,000) than new patients (approximately 1,000). The analysis examined peripheral blood only and excluded thyroid tissue.

This CDR3 region has 12 residues. Germline V CDR1 and CDR2: DFQATT, SNEGSKA (reference sequence). The junction had 8 bases not matched to a gene; V was cut back by 5 bases and J by 9 bases. Building of the TCR beta libraries involved iRepertoire HTBI primers and Arm-PCR of CDR3 regions. TCRdb re-derived calls from the multiplex PCR reads in MiXCR, one entry per CDR3 protein. The table records roughly 440,000 distinct CDR3 sequences, roughly 15% of them present only once. Turning to this clonotype: The antigen remains undetermined.

Time point here: newly diagnosed GD, antithyroid drugs for less than 3 months. PBMC RNA served as the TCR library source. Another study also made use of these data, one on T cells in Graves' hyperthyroidism and ophthalmopathy.

The chain links TRBV20-1 to TRBJ2-5; 8 positions agree with TRBD2. This specimen was peripheral blood mononuclear cells (PBMCs), taken at new diagnosis, from a patient treated with antithyroid drugs. The sequence was collected from a woman aged 18-35 years with Graves disease. CDR3: CSAVREGGAQYF. CDR3 coding DNA: TGCAGTGCTGTTCGGGAGGGGGGGGCCCAGTACTTC.